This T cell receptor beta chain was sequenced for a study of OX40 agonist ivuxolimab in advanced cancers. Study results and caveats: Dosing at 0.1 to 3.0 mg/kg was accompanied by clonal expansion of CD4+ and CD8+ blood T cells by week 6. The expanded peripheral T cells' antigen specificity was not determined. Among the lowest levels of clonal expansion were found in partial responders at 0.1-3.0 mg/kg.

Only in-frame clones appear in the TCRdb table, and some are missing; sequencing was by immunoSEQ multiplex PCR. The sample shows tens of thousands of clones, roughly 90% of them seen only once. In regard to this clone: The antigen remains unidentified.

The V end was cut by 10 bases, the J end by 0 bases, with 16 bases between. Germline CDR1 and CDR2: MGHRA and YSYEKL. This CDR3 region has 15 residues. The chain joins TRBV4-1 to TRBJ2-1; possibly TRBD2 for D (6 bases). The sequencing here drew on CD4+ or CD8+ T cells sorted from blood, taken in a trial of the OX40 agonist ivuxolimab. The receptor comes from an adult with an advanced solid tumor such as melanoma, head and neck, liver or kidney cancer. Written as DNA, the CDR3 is TGCGCCACCCGGAGTGGGGGGAGCTCCTACAATGAGCAGTTCTTC. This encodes CATRSGGSSYNEQFF.